This T cell receptor (beta chain) was sequenced during a study of cytomegalovirus exposure and HLA in healthy donors. Comments on this clone: What it recognizes is unknown.

Primers for the PCR totalled 60 Vbeta and 13 Jbeta. The protocol was immunoSEQ multiplex PCR, while the TCRdb copy is restricted to in-frame clones and leaves out a portion. The sample lists over 100,000 clones; roughly 70% were seen once. The V gene end was trimmed by 2 bases and the J gene end by 10 bases; junction bases not matched to a gene: 6. CDR3 length: 12 residues. From germline, CDR1 is SQVTM and CDR2 ANQGSEA. Points from the study as a whole: Later on, an analysis showed TCR association rates differing by HLA locus, with DRB1 the most and HLA-C the fewest. Altogether, 170 or so TCR beta chains were recorded as cytomegalovirus-associated.

The TCR was taken from a middle-aged man in good health and CMV-seronegative. The genes are TRBV29-1 and TRBJ1-2; 8 bases fit TRBD1. What was sequenced was PBMCs. CDR3 protein: CSVETGQATYTF. For the CDR3, the DNA is TGCAGCGTTGAAACGGGACAGGCCACCTACACCTTC. Full variable domain (remainder filled in from reference TRBV29-1 and TRBJ1-2): SAVISQKPSRDICQRGTSLTIQCQVDSQVTMMFWYRQQPGQSLTLIATANQGSEATYESGFVIDKFPISRPNLTFSTLTVSNMSPEDSSIYLCSVETGQATYTFGSGTRLTVV.